This T cell receptor (beta chain) was recorded in a study of early T cells in non-severe SARS-CoV-2 infection. TCRdb reprocessed the 5' RACE reads with MiXCR, giving one entry per CDR3 protein. The data show 75,000 to 80,000 distinct CDR3 sequences, about 16% seen once. CDR3 length: 14 residues. The ends were cut back, 2 bases at V and 5 bases at J, with 10 bases in the middle. CDR1 is MNHEY, CDR2 SVGEGT, per germline. What was sequenced was whole blood. The rearrangement links TRBV6-2 or TRBV6-3 to TRBJ1-5; no clear D gene. The sequence came from an adult who was a healthcare worker with PCR-confirmed SARS-CoV-2 infection or an uninfected control (not recorded which). Here the CDR3 DNA reads TGTGCCAGCAGTTACCTGTCTTCCGATCAGCCCCAGCATTTT. It translates to CASSYLSSDQPQHF.